These 21 T cell receptor beta chains share one sample of origin, sequenced in a study of OX40 agonist ivuxolimab in advanced cancers. TCRdb's table, derived via immunoSEQ multiplex PCR, lists solely in-frame clones and lacks some. This sample has around 100,000 clones, with less than 95% found just once. The specimen was CD4+ or CD8+ T cells sorted from blood, collected in a trial of the OX40 agonist ivuxolimab. The receptors derive from an adult with an advanced solid tumor such as melanoma, head and neck, liver or kidney cancer.

The chain combines TRBV2 with TRBJ2-3, with D possibly being TRBD2 (6 bases). V lost 6 bases to trimming and J lost 7 bases, with 14 bases between them. CDR3 length: 13 amino acids. CDR1 is SNHLY and CDR2 is FYNNEI in the germline V gene. CDR3 sequence (DNA): TGTGCCAGCAGCCCGGGAGAGGGGTATACGCAGTATTTT. It codes for CASSPGEGYTQYF.

This chain links TRBV5-1 with TRBJ2-1; D is possibly TRBD1 or TRBD2 (5 bases each). Germline lookup yields CDR1 SGHRS and CDR2 YFSETQ. The CDR3 has 14 residues. V lost 0 bases, J lost 5 bases, and 9 bases lay in between. CDR3 in DNA: TGCGCCAGCAGCTTGGCCGGGACCCACAATGAGCAGTTCTTC. This encodes CASSLAGTHNEQFF.

The J gene is TRBJ2-2, the V gene TRBV9; no clear D gene. V gave up 1 base and J gave up 6 bases, with 7 bases separating them. CDR1 SGDLS and CDR2 YYNGEE come from the germline V gene. The CDR3 covers 13 residues. CDR3 region: CASSVSSPGELFF. The CDR3 DNA is TGTGCCAGCAGCGTATCTAGTCCCGGGGAGCTGTTTTTT.

The rearrangement joins TRBV11-3 to TRBJ2-1, with no clear D. The germline CDR1 and CDR2 sequences are SGHNT and YENEEA. This CDR3 is 13 amino acids long. The V and J ends lost 0 bases and 6 bases respectively, with 6 bases between them. The CDR3 DNA reads TGTGCCAGCAGCTTAGACGAATCCAATGAGCAGTTCTTC. It codes for CASSLDESNEQFF. Full variable domain (rest looked up from reference TRBV11-3 and TRBJ2-1): EAGVVQSPRYKIIEKKQPVAFWCNPISGHNTLYWYLQNLGQGPELLIRYENEEAVDDSQLPKDRFSAERLKGVDSTLKIQPAELGDSAVYLCASSLDESNEQFFGPGTRLTVL.

V is TRBV19 and J is TRBJ2-1, with D unresolved. Looked up from germline, CDR1 is LNHDA and CDR2 is SQIVND (reference sequence). The germline V and J ends were trimmed by 5 bases and 5 bases, with 10 bases remaining between them. The CDR3 is 13 residues long. CDR3 region: CASSYNLDNEQFF. The CDR3 DNA reads TGTGCCAGTAGTTACAATCTTGACAATGAGCAGTTCTTC.

CDR3 sequence: CASSLRKTSYNEQFF. Here the CDR3 DNA reads TGTGCCAGCAGTCTACGGAAAACCTCCTACAATGAGCAGTTCTTC. This chain connects TRBV11-2 to TRBJ2-1; D gene unclear. Trimming took off 6 bases at V and 0 bases at J, with 12 bases between the two ends. CDR3 length: 15 residues. Germline loops: CDR1 SGHAT, CDR2 FQNNGV.

The gene calls are TRBV2 and TRBJ1-5, with D perhaps matching TRBD1 (5 bases). V lost 6 bases and J lost 5, with 11 bases in between. CDR3 length equals 13 residues. The germline CDR1 and CDR2 sequences are SNHLY and FYNNEI. The CDR3 DNA sequence: TGTGCCAGCAGAGGGGCCGGGTATCAGCCCCAGCATTTT. Translated, it gives CASRGAGYQPQHF.

The chain employs TRBV7-9 and TRBJ2-1, with 14 bases fitting TRBD2. Germline CDR1 reads SEHNR; CDR2 reads FQNEAQ (reference sequence). Trimming cost V 1 base and J 10 bases; bases outside gene matches: 6. This CDR3 comprises 16 residues. The CDR3 region has the DNA TGTGCCAGCAGCTTAGGGGGGACTAGCGGGAGACAGGAGCAGTTCTTC. This translates into CASSLGGTSGRQEQFF.

This clone appeared a single time. The V and J genes are TRBV7-6 and TRBJ2-3; D gene uncertain. The length of the CDR3 is 16 residues. Germline V CDR1 and CDR2: SGHVS, FNYEAQ. V dropped 3 bases and J dropped 0 bases, with 13 bases sitting between them. The CDR3 sequence: CASSFARAPSTDTQYF. The DNA of the CDR3 is TGTGCCAGCAGCTTTGCGCGCGCTCCTAGCACAGATACGCAGTATTTT. Full variable domain (rest looked up from reference TRBV7-6 and TRBJ2-3): GAGVSQSPRYKVTKRGQDVALRCDPISGHVSLYWYRQALGQGPEFLTYFNYEAQQDKSGLPNDRFSAERPEGSISTLTIQRTEQRDSAMYRCASSFARAPSTDTQYFGPGTRLTVL.

The genes are TRBV4-2 and TRBJ2-7; TRBD2 matches 11 bases. The CDR3 contains 15 residues. The germline V gene encodes CDR1 LGHNA and CDR2 YNFKEQ. V dropped 0 bases and J dropped 4; count of bases not matched to a gene: 2. CDR3 sequence (DNA): TGTGCCAGCAGCCAAGATACTAGCGGGAGTTACGAGCAGTACTTC. Amino acid sequence: CASSQDTSGSYEQYF.

This clone was seen only a few times. The chain links TRBV28 to TRBJ2-2, with D tentatively TRBD1 (5 bases). This CDR3 contains 13 residues. Trimming stripped 5 bases from V and 5 bases from J, with 9 bases between. Germline V gene data show CDR1 as MDHEN and CDR2 as SYDVKM. In DNA form, the CDR3 reads TGTGCCAGCAGTCGGCGACAGACCGGGGAGCTGTTTTTT. Its protein is CASSRRQTGELFF.

The V and J genes are TRBV27 and TRBJ1-2; weak D call: TRBD1 (6 bases). The CDR3 has 14 amino acids. Germline loops: CDR1 MNHEY, CDR2 SMNVEV (reference sequence). V was shortened by 5 bases and J by 7 bases, with 17 bases between the two germline ends. The CDR3 nucleotides read TGTGCCAGCAGTACAGGGACTTTAGGTCGTGGCTACACCTTC. Its translation: CASSTGTLGRGYTF.

J is TRBJ1-4 and V is TRBV4-1; D remains ambiguous. The CDR3 consists of 19 residues. Germline V gene data show CDR1 as MGHRA and CDR2 as YSYEKL. Deletions cut 0 bases from V and 5 bases from J, with 22 bases between. For the CDR3, the DNA is TGCGCCAGCAGCCAAGACCCATGGAGGGTTAGGAGGGAGAATGAAAAACTGTTTTTT. This sequence encodes CASSQDPWRVRRENEKLFF.

Here the CDR3 reads CASSFRGSSNQPQHF. In nucleotides, the CDR3 is TGTGCCAGCAGCTTCAGGGGGAGTAGCAATCAGCCCCAGCATTTT. The rearrangement joins TRBV5-6 to TRBJ1-5, with 7 bases that match TRBD1. Germline V gene data show CDR1 as SGHDT and CDR2 as YYEEEE. The CDR3 length is 15 residues. V lost 2 bases to trimming and J lost 0 bases; unmatched junction nucleotides: 2.

J is TRBJ2-7 and V is TRBV5-4; no definite D call. Per the germline V gene, CDR1 is SGHNT and CDR2 is YYREEE (reference sequence). V was pared by 5 bases and J by 2 bases, with 11 bases between. There are 13 residues in the CDR3. In DNA, the CDR3 is TGTGCCAGCAGTTCCTATGGGACCTACGAGCAGTACTTC. Protein: CASSSYGTYEQYF.

This clone has more than one count but fewer than ten. The CDR3 bases are TGTGCCAGCAACCCCTTCCTGGGGACTGAAGCTTTCTTT. Translated: CASNPFLGTEAFF. The rearrangement joins TRBV28 to TRBJ1-1; D not resolved. Germline CDR1 and CDR2: MDHEN and SYDVKM. V lost 7 bases and J lost 5, with 14 bases in between. The CDR3 consists of 13 residues. Drawing the rest from reference TRBV28 and TRBJ1-1, the complete variable domain is DVKVTQSSRYLVKRTGEKVFLECVQDMDHENMFWYRQDPGLGLRLIYFSYDVKMKEKGDIPEGYSVSREKKERFSLILESASTNQTSMYLCASNPFLGTEAFFGQGTRLTVV.

This clone was counted a few times. The chain employs TRBV7-9 and TRBJ2-2; D not resolved. Germline V gene data show CDR1 as SEHNR and CDR2 as FQNEAQ (reference sequence). Trimming shortened V by 7 bases and J by 1 base, and 4 bases separated the two germline ends. The CDR3 sequence is 12 residues long. The CDR3 DNA reads TGTGCCAGCATTGAGAACACCGGGGAGCTGTTTTTT. It specifies CASIENTGELFF.

This clone was counted a few times. The chain combines TRBV7-9 with TRBJ1-2; tentatively, D is TRBD1 (6 bases). With 1 base removed from V and 8 bases from J, the gap between germline ends came to 11 bases. CDR3 length: 13 residues. Germline lookup yields CDR1 SEHNR and CDR2 FQNEAQ (reference sequence). The CDR3, as DNA: TGTGCCAGCAGCTTAGTGGGGGCGGGAGGCTACACCTTC. Amino acid sequence: CASSLVGAGGYTF.

The chain is built from TRBV6-5 and TRBJ2-5; no clear D gene. This CDR3 spans 14 amino acids. Between the trimmed V and J ends, which lost 0 bases and 4 bases, there was a span of 9 bases. The V gene's germline CDR1 is MNHEY and CDR2 SVGAGI. The CDR3 spells CASSYSSSVETQYF. Written as DNA, the CDR3 is TGTGCCAGCAGTTACTCCTCGAGCGTAGAGACCCAGTACTTC.

The chain links TRBV7-9 to TRBJ2-1, with D unresolved. Trimming left V 5 bases short and J 3 bases short, with 11 bases between. In germline, CDR1 is SEHNR, CDR2 FQNEAQ (reference sequence). CDR3 length equals 14 residues. The CDR3: CASSPGRSYNEQFF. The CDR3 DNA is TGTGCCAGCAGCCCCGGACGGAGCTACAATGAGCAGTTCTTC.

The CDR3 spells CASSLDSTYEQYF. The CDR3 DNA sequence: TGTGCCAGCAGTTTGGACAGCACCTACGAGCAGTACTTC. The chain is built from TRBV28 and TRBJ2-7; perhaps TRBD1 as D (6 bases). This CDR3 is 13 amino acids long. The ends were cut back, 3 bases at V and 2 bases at J, with 8 bases in the middle. Germline values: CDR1 MDHEN, CDR2 SYDVKM.